These 32 T cell receptor beta chains originate from one sample sequenced in a study of blood T cells in healthy people across ages. A second 7 to 11 cycle PCR used barcoded and J-beta primers. TCRdb passed the 5' RACE reads through MiXCR, listing each CDR3 protein once. The table has about 2 million distinct CDR3 sequences, around 48% seen once; the top ten hold roughly 2%. Sequenced input: blood. The receptors here all came from a middle-aged woman in good health.

The chain links TRBV20-1 to TRBJ1-5; D remains unclear. The CDR3 consists of 14 residues. Between the trimmed V and J ends, which lost 1 base and 5 bases, there was a span of 12 bases. The germline V gene has CDR1 DFQATT and CDR2 SNEGSKA (reference sequence). The DNA of the CDR3 is TGCAGTGCTAGAGCGGCCCTGCCGTATCAGCCCCAGCATTTT. This sequence encodes CSARAALPYQPQHF.

V gene TRBV3-1 combines with J gene TRBJ2-4; D might be TRBD1 or TRBD2, each matching 6 bases. The tail of the sequence fits TRBJ2-7 better, so the J call may be wrong. Germline V gives CDR1 LGHDT, CDR2 YNNKEL (reference sequence). CDR3 length: 16 amino acids. Here the CDR3 reads CASSQDRGDNYYEQYF. For the CDR3, the DNA is TGTGCCAGCAGCCAAGATAGGGGGGACAACTACTACGAGCAGTACTTC.

The chain links TRBV7-6 to TRBJ2-1; 7 positions match TRBD1. V gave up 3 bases and J gave up 7 bases; unmatched junction bases: 9. This CDR3 comprises 15 residues. From germline, CDR1 is SGHVS and CDR2 FNYEAQ. CDR3 coding DNA: TGTGCCAGCAGCTTTGCTACAGGGGTCAGGAATGAGCAGTTCTTC. Protein sequence: CASSFATGVRNEQFF.

This clonotype was picked up many times. The DNA for the CDR3 is TGTGCCAGCAGCTATTCCGGGACAGACTACGAGCAGTACTTC. It is translated as CASSYSGTDYEQYF. This chain uses TRBV7-8 with TRBJ2-7; 7 positions agree with TRBD1. V was clipped by 4 bases and J by 3 bases; unmatched bases: 6. Germline values: CDR1 SGHVS, CDR2 FQNEAQ. This CDR3 contains 14 residues.

The chain recombines TRBV28 with TRBJ2-5; a possible D gene is TRBD1 (6 bases). Germline V gene lookup returns CDR1 MDHEN and CDR2 SYDVKM. The CDR3 consists of 14 residues. Deletions cut 2 bases from V and 12 bases from J, with 19 bases between. The chain's CDR3 is CASSLGQTIPLKYF. In nucleotides, the CDR3 is TGTGCCAGCAGTTTAGGACAGACAATTCCCCTTAAGTACTTC.

The rearrangement links TRBV7-2 to TRBJ1-1; a weak D match, TRBD1 (6 bases). This CDR3 has 14 residues. Trimming pared 5 bases from V and 0 bases from J, leaving 10 bases between. The germline CDR1 and CDR2 sequences are SGHTA and FQGNSA. For the CDR3, the DNA is TGTGCCAGCAGCCACAGGGCTTTGAACACTGAAGCTTTCTTT. Protein product: CASSHRALNTEAFF.

The genes are TRBV20-1 and TRBJ2-7; the match to TRBD2 covers 7 bases. The CDR3 contains 13 residues. The V gene end was trimmed by 6 bases and the J gene end by 5 bases; junction bases not matched to a gene: 10. Germline V gives CDR1 DFQATT, CDR2 SNEGSKA (reference sequence). This chain's CDR3 is CSASGGLGDEQYF. CDR3 coding DNA: TGCAGTGCCTCGGGAGGCCTGGGTGACGAGCAGTACTTC.

The rearrangement uses TRBV28 and TRBJ2-4, with D perhaps matching TRBD1 (6 bases). Trimming took 4 bases from V and 13 from J, leaving 17 bases between them. The length of the CDR3 is 13 residues. Germline loops: CDR1 MDHEN, CDR2 SYDVKM. CDR3 region: CASSSIGTRLQYF. In DNA form, the CDR3 reads TGTGCCAGCAGTTCTATCGGGACACGGCTACAGTACTTC.

The rearrangement links TRBV7-3 to TRBJ2-1; 7 bases line up with TRBD2. The J call is doubtful: the DNA matches TRBJ2-7 better. The germline CDR1 and CDR2 sequences are SGHTA and FQGTGA. The CDR3 runs 14 residues. DNA of the CDR3: TGTGCCAGCAGCTTCACGGGGGGTGGCAATGAGCAGTACTTC. Its protein is CASSFTGGGNEQYF.

The chain has TRBV20-1 and TRBJ2-3, with 12 bases lining up with TRBD1. This CDR3 spans 14 amino acids. Losses at the gene ends were 6 bases for V and 6 bases for J; bases not matched to a gene: 7. Germline lookup yields CDR1 DFQATT and CDR2 SNEGSKA (reference sequence). The CDR3: CSATGQGAEDTQYF. CDR3 in DNA: TGCAGTGCGACGGGACAGGGGGCCGAGGATACGCAGTATTTT.

The table lists this clonotype with a few counts. The rearrangement links TRBV5-1 to TRBJ1-6; D not certain. Trimming took off 4 bases at V and 7 bases at J, with 9 bases between the two ends. The CDR3 runs 13 residues. CDR1 and CDR2 from the germline V gene are SGHRS and YFSETQ. CDR3 sequence reads: CASSANGNSPLHF. CDR3 coding DNA: TGCGCCAGCAGCGCCAACGGGAATTCACCCCTCCACTTT.

This chain links TRBV15 with TRBJ1-6; 7 nucleotides agree with TRBD1. The CDR3 sequence is 13 residues long. V lost 9 bases, J lost 10 bases, and 9 bases stayed unmatched. Germline lookup yields CDR1 LNHNV and CDR2 YYDKDF (reference sequence). In DNA form, the CDR3 reads TGTGCCACTAGGCCGGGGGGACAGTCACCCCTCCACTTT. Protein: CATRPGGQSPLHF. Complete variable domain (other parts from reference TRBV15 and TRBJ1-6): DAMVIQNPRYQVTQFGKPVTLSCSQTLNHNVMYWYQQKSSQAPKLLFHYYDKDFNNEADTPDNFQSRRPNTSFCFLDIRSPGLGDTAMYLCATRPGGQSPLHFGNGTRLTVT.

This clonotype was seen more than once but under ten times. V gene TRBV5-4 combines with J gene TRBJ2-5, with D perhaps matching TRBD1 (6 bases). Germline CDR1 SGHNT, CDR2 YYREEE (reference sequence). The CDR3 has 15 residues. The V end lost 3 bases, the J end lost 1 base, and 13 bases lay between the germline ends. CDR3 residues: CASSSQGQLQETQYF. CDR3 bases: TGTGCCAGCAGCTCTCAGGGACAACTCCAAGAGACCCAGTACTTC.

J is TRBJ2-3 and V is TRBV20-1; 12 nucleotides align to TRBD2. Unmatched junction bases numbered 4, after V lost 7 bases and J lost 5 bases. The CDR3 loop spans 13 amino acids. Germline loops: CDR1 DFQATT, CDR2 SNEGSKA (reference sequence). In DNA form, the CDR3 reads TGCAGTGTCGCGACTAGCGGGAGAGATACGCAGTATTTT. Translating gives CSVATSGRDTQYF.

A few counts support this clonotype. This chain links TRBV11-2 with TRBJ2-1; no definite D call. CDR1 and CDR2 from the germline V gene are SGHAT and FQNNGV. The V and J ends lost 3 bases and 12 bases respectively, with 12 bases between them. CDR3 size: 12 residues. CDR3 coding DNA: TGTGCCAGCAGCTTCGGACCACGAGGGCAGTTCTTC. Its protein product is CASSFGPRGQFF.

This clonotype was counted only a few times. The rearrangement joins TRBV7-3 to TRBJ2-1; TRBD1 is a possible D gene (5 bases). V was pared by 7 bases and J by 7 bases, with 14 bases between. The V gene's germline CDR1 is SGHTA and CDR2 FQGTGA. CDR3 length: 13 amino acids. CDR3: CASTLPPGNEQFF. CDR3 coding DNA: TGTGCCAGCACCCTACCCCCAGGGAATGAGCAGTTCTTC.

The chain couples TRBV4-3 to TRBJ1-5; 9 positions match TRBD1. Per germline, CDR1 LGHNA and CDR2 YSLEER. CDR3 length: 17 amino acids. Trimming cost V 0 bases and J 0 bases; bases outside gene matches: 3. CDR3 region: CASSQEWTGVSNQPQHF. The CDR3 coding sequence is TGCGCCAGCAGCCAAGAGTGGACAGGGGTTAGCAATCAGCCCCAGCATTTT.

This rearrangement joins TRBV27 to TRBJ1-1; D unresolved. The V end lost 4 bases, the J end lost 3 bases, and 9 bases lay between the germline ends. This CDR3 has 13 amino acids. CDR1 is MNHEY, CDR2 SMNVEV, per germline (reference sequence). The CDR3 protein is CASSSRFYTEAFF. The CDR3 DNA reads TGTGCCAGCAGTTCCAGGTTCTACACTGAAGCTTTCTTT.

The V gene is TRBV6-2 or TRBV6-3, the J gene TRBJ1-5, with 8 bases aligning to TRBD1. This CDR3 is 16 amino acids long. V dropped 5 bases and J dropped 0; count of bases not matched to a gene: 6. Germline V CDR1 and CDR2: MNHEY, SVGEGT. The CDR3 loop is CASSHYRGYSNQPQHF. As DNA, the CDR3 is TGTGCCAGCAGTCACTACAGGGGGTATAGCAATCAGCCCCAGCATTTT.

This clonotype was observed a few times. The CDR3 region has the DNA TGCAGTGCTCGAAATAGCGGGGGGAAAGAGACCCAGTACTTC. This sequence encodes CSARNSGGKETQYF. The J gene is TRBJ2-5, the V gene TRBV20-1; the match to TRBD2 covers 10 bases. There are 14 residues in the CDR3. V shed 5 bases, J shed 3 bases, and the junction held 6 bases outside the gene matches. In germline, CDR1 is DFQATT, CDR2 SNEGSKA (reference sequence).

In this sample, this clonotype turned up a few times. J is TRBJ1-2 and V is TRBV15, with TRBD1 identical over 10 bases. The junction had 4 bases not matched to a gene; V was cut back by 5 bases and J by 1 base. The CDR3 loop spans 15 amino acids. Germline V CDR1 and CDR2: LNHNV, YYDKDF (reference sequence). In DNA, the CDR3 is TGTGCCACCAGCTATGGGACAGGGGATAACTATGGCTACACCTTC. This gives the protein CATSYGTGDNYGYTF.

This clonotype has a handful of counts. The J gene is TRBJ1-2, the V gene TRBV12-3 or TRBV12-4; possible D gene TRBD1, 6 bases. The CDR3 loop spans 14 amino acids. Trimming took 8 bases from V and 2 from J, leaving 15 bases between them. The CDR3 sequence is CASGGGRGNYGYTF. The CDR3 DNA sequence: TGTGCCAGCGGAGGGGGTCGGGGGAACTATGGCTACACCTTC.

The chain employs TRBV29-1 and TRBJ1-2, with a tentative D call TRBD1 (5 bases). This CDR3 is built from 12 residues. The V end was cut by 3 bases, the J end by 6 bases, with 11 bases between. Germline assignment: CDR1 SQVTM and CDR2 ANQGSEA. In nucleotides, the CDR3 is TGCAGCGTTGAGTCAGGGTTCGATGGCTACACCTTC. It is translated as CSVESGFDGYTF.

This rearrangement joins TRBV24-1 to TRBJ2-1, with a weak D call TRBD1 (6 bases). Per germline, CDR1 KGHDR and CDR2 SFDVKD. The ends were cut back, 6 bases at V and 10 bases at J, with 18 bases in the middle. This CDR3 has 14 residues. The CDR3 here is CATSFGRGVGEQFF. In DNA form, the CDR3 reads TGTGCCACCAGTTTTGGCAGGGGAGTGGGGGAGCAGTTCTTC.

The rearrangement links TRBV3-1 to TRBJ1-2; 8 nucleotides match TRBD1. V was clipped by 0 bases and J by 6 bases; unmatched bases: 6. The CDR3 has 15 amino acids. From germline, CDR1 is LGHDT and CDR2 YNNKEL (reference sequence). DNA of the CDR3: TGTGCCAGCAGCCAAGAATCCCAGGGGGCGAATGGCTACACCTTC. It is translated as CASSQESQGANGYTF.

This clonotype was observed at least ten times. The V gene is TRBV27, the J gene TRBJ2-5, with D uncertain. This CDR3 spans 13 amino acids. The germline gives CDR1 MNHEY, CDR2 SMNVEV (reference sequence). Trimming took 1 base from V and 0 from J, leaving 3 bases between them. DNA of the CDR3: TGTGCCAGCAGTTTATACAACCAAGAGACCCAGTACTTC. Translation gives CASSLYNQETQYF.

V is TRBV5-1 and J is TRBJ2-1; the match to TRBD2 covers 10 bases. CDR1 and CDR2 from the germline V gene are SGHRS and YFSETQ. Germline trimming cut 7 bases from V and 7 bases from J; bases unmatched to any gene: 11. This CDR3 is 15 amino acids long. CDR3 residues: CASGQAGGSVNEQFF. Written as DNA, the CDR3 is TGCGCCAGCGGACAAGCGGGGGGGTCTGTAAATGAGCAGTTCTTC.

The V and J genes are TRBV6-2 or TRBV6-3 and TRBJ2-5, with TRBD1 matching 10 bases. The CDR3 contains 17 residues. Germline values: CDR1 MNHEY, CDR2 SVGEGT. V shed 5 bases and J 8 bases; nucleotides not matched to a gene: 17. The CDR3 loop is CASSRSGTGASLRTQYF. As DNA, the CDR3 is TGTGCCAGCAGTAGATCCGGGACAGGGGCCAGCCTGCGAACCCAGTACTTC.

This clonotype has more than one count but fewer than ten. CDR3 protein: CAISEYHEQFF. The CDR3 coding sequence is TGTGCCATCAGTGAGTATCATGAGCAGTTCTTC. The J gene is TRBJ2-1, the V gene TRBV10-3; no clear D gene. This CDR3 is 11 amino acids long. Germline CDR1 reads ENHRY; CDR2 reads SYGVKD. The germline V and J ends were trimmed by 1 base and 8 bases, with 3 bases remaining between them.

This rearrangement joins TRBV3-1 to TRBJ2-7; D possibly matches TRBD1 or TRBD2 (5 bases each). Trimming pared 3 bases from V and 0 bases from J, leaving 15 bases between. This CDR3 comprises 16 residues. The germline V gene encodes CDR1 LGHDT and CDR2 YNNKEL (reference sequence). The CDR3 DNA is TGTGCCAGCAGCCAGCCGGGACGGAGAAGCTCCTACGAGCAGTACTTC. Residues: CASSQPGRRSSYEQYF.

The chain carries TRBV29-1 and TRBJ1-1, with D perhaps matching TRBD1 (5 bases). Per germline, CDR1 SQVTM and CDR2 ANQGSEA. The V end was cut by 3 bases, the J end by 4 bases, with 9 bases between. The CDR3 covers 12 residues. The CDR3 region is CSVDRGPTEAFF. For the CDR3, the DNA is TGCAGCGTTGATCGGGGACCCACTGAAGCTTTCTTT.

This clonotype was seen a handful of times. The rearrangement uses TRBV12-3 or TRBV12-4 and TRBJ2-5; D call uncertain. There are 14 residues in the CDR3. Between the trimmed V and J ends, which lost 6 bases and 4 bases, there was a span of 15 bases. CDR3 region: CASRQLFGPETQYF. The CDR3 DNA reads as TGTGCCAGCAGGCAGTTGTTTGGGCCAGAGACCCAGTACTTC.